One T cell receptor beta chain is described in this entry. Its antigen is currently unknown. The sample comes from a study of OX40 agonist ivuxolimab in advanced cancers. The overall study: Cohort: approximately 83% men, mean age approximately 60, aged roughly 23 to 79.

The CDR3 sequence is 12 residues long. V lost 7 bases, J lost 4 bases, and 13 bases lay in between. Germline CDR1 GTSNPN, CDR2 SVGIG (reference sequence). Study conclusions and caveats: There was clonal expansion of CD4+ and CD8+ blood T cells by week 6 at 0.1 to 3.0 mg/kg.

Libraries were prepared by immunoSEQ multiplex PCR; TCRdb keeps only in-frame clonotypes and omits some of them. Of about 73,000 clones listed, 85% to 90% are singletons. The starting material was CD4+ or CD8+ T cells sorted from blood, obtained in a trial of the OX40 agonist ivuxolimab. The chain links TRBV30 to TRBJ1-1, with D uncertain. The sequence derives from an adult with an advanced solid tumor such as melanoma, head and neck, liver or kidney cancer. This chain's CDR3 is CAFISGFTEAFF. The CDR3 DNA reads as TGTGCCTTTATATCGGGTTTCACTGAAGCTTTCTTT.